The 12 T cell receptor beta chains below come from one sample, sequenced in a study of T cell responses to AZD1222 COVID-19 vaccine (dated by TCRdb to the early 2020s). The time point tag for this specimen amounts to: baseline before first vaccination. Library preparation used the immunoSEQ multiplex PCR assay. TCRdb re-hosts the immuneACCESS table, in-frame sequences only. Its copies lack some clones; in the studies checked, an unresolved V gene accounts for under half of them, and the cause for the rest is not known. The sample table holds around 120,000 clones, of which approximately 85% were seen once. The ten largest clones take up roughly 1.7% of the sample. The sequencing used peripheral blood, collected on day 0 of AZD1222 vaccination. The receptors originated from an adult in good health.

The chain couples TRBV30 to TRBJ2-7; D is perhaps TRBD1 or TRBD2 (7 bases each). Germline values: CDR1 GTSNPN, CDR2 SVGIG (reference sequence). Trimming removed 7 bases from V and 6 bases from J, with 22 bases in between. The CDR3 is made up of 14 amino acids. CDR3: CASKGRAGGPEQYF. DNA for the CDR3: TGTGCCTCAAAAGGGAGGGCAGGGGGTCCCGAGCAGTACTTC.

This chain uses TRBV5-1 with TRBJ2-2; D remains ambiguous. V lost 1 base and J lost 2, with 6 bases in between. Germline loops: CDR1 SGHRS, CDR2 YFSETQ. The CDR3 runs 14 residues. This chain's CDR3 is CASSLLGNTGELFF. The CDR3 DNA follows: TGCGCCAGCAGCTTGTTGGGTAACACCGGGGAGCTGTTTTTT.

The chain has TRBV7-9 and TRBJ2-3; D gene ambiguous. The germline gives CDR1 SEHNR, CDR2 FQNEAQ (reference sequence). V lost 1 base, J lost 2 bases, and 10 bases lay in between. CDR3 length: 15 amino acids. The CDR3 region has the DNA TGTGCCAGCAGCTTAGGGCAGTTCAACACAGATACGCAGTATTTT. This gives the protein CASSLGQFNTDTQYF.

The chain joins TRBV6-1 to TRBJ2-5, with D unresolved. The CDR3 contains 14 residues. Germline V CDR1 and CDR2: MNHNS, SASEGT. V gave up 1 base and J gave up 1 base, with 7 bases separating them. The CDR3 spells CASSEEVSQETQYF. In DNA, the CDR3 is TGTGCCAGCAGTGAAGAAGTTTCCCAAGAGACCCAGTACTTC.

The CDR3 coding sequence is TGTGCCAGCATTGTTCTAGCGGGATCGGCCGGGGAGCTGTTTTTT. This gives the protein CASIVLAGSAGELFF. The rearrangement uses TRBV6-5 and TRBJ2-2, with 9 bases identical to TRBD2. Germline V gene sequence: CDR1 MNHEY, CDR2 SVGAGI. This CDR3 contains 15 residues. V was clipped by 7 bases and J by 6 bases; unmatched bases: 9.

The CDR3 loop is CASSPRTSTDTQYF. CDR3 nucleotide sequence: TGTGCCAGTAGTCCCCGGACTAGCACAGATACGCAGTATTTT. The chain carries TRBV19 and TRBJ2-3, with D possibly being TRBD2 (5 bases). The germline V and J ends were trimmed by 5 bases and 0 bases, with 9 bases remaining between them. The CDR3 has 14 amino acids. Germline CDR1 reads LNHDA; CDR2 reads SQIVND (reference sequence).

J is TRBJ2-1 and V is TRBV7-7; 7 nucleotides agree with TRBD2. Germline trimming cut 5 bases from V and 0 bases from J; bases unmatched to any gene: 4. In germline, CDR1 is SSHAT, CDR2 FNYEAQ (reference sequence). This CDR3 is built from 15 residues. CDR3 protein: CASSPERGSYNEQFF. The CDR3, as DNA: TGTGCCAGCAGCCCCGAGCGGGGCTCCTACAATGAGCAGTTCTTC.

The rearrangement uses TRBV7-2 and TRBJ2-3; D not resolved. V lost 5 bases and J 4 bases, leaving 13 bases between the germline ends. CDR3 length: 14 residues. From germline, CDR1 is SGHTA and CDR2 FQGNSA. The CDR3 protein is CASSPGLRADTQYF. The CDR3 region has the DNA TGTGCCAGCAGCCCGGGTCTTAGGGCAGATACGCAGTATTTT.

This clone was seen once. The rearrangement joins TRBV12-3 or TRBV12-4 to TRBJ2-5; D unclear. The CDR3 covers 13 residues. Trimming removed 1 base from V and 7 bases from J, with 10 bases in between. CDR3 protein: CASSLGGFGTQYF. Written as DNA, the CDR3 is TGTGCCAGCAGTTTAGGGGGATTCGGGACCCAGTACTTC.

This sequence joins TRBV5-1 and TRBJ1-3; D perhaps matches TRBD1 (5 bases). The CDR3 extends over 14 amino acids. Per germline, CDR1 SGHRS and CDR2 YFSETQ. V was clipped by 4 bases and J by 5 bases, with 13 bases between them. The CDR3 DNA is TGCGCCAGCAGCCCAGGGCCGGGGAGAAACACCATATATTTT. This translates into CASSPGPGRNTIYF.

The chain couples TRBV20-1 to TRBJ1-5; possibly TRBD1 for D (5 bases). There are 16 residues in the CDR3. V was pared by 4 bases and J by 2 bases, with 18 bases between. The V gene's germline CDR1 is DFQATT and CDR2 SNEGSKA (reference sequence). CDR3 in DNA: TGCAGTGCTAATGAGTTGGGGGGTGGGGGCAATCAGCCCCAGCATTTT. It encodes CSANELGGGGNQPQHF.

This clone showed up just a few times. This chain links TRBV6-5 with TRBJ2-1; no definite D call. The CDR3 is 15 amino acids. Trimming removed 0 bases from V and 1 base from J, with 7 bases in between. Germline CDR1 MNHEY, CDR2 SVGAGI. CDR3 sequence reads: CASSYSPGSYNEQFF. In DNA, the CDR3 is TGTGCCAGCAGTTACTCCCCAGGATCCTACAATGAGCAGTTCTTC.